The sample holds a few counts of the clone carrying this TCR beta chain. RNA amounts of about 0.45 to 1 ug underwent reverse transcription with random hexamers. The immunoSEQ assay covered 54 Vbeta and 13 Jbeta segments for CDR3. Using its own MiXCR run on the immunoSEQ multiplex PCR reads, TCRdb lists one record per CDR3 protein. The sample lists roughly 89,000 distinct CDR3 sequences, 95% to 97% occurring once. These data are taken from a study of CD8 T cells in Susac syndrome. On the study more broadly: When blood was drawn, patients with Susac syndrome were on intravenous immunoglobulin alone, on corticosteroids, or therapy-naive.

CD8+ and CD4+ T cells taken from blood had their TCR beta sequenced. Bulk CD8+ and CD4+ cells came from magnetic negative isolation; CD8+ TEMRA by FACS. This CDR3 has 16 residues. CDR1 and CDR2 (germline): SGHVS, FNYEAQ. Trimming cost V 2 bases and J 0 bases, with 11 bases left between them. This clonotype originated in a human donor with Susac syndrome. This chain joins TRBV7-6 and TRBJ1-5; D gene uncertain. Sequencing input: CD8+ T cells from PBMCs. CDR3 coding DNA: TGTGCCAGCAGCTTATCTGGACCGAGTAGCAATCAGCCCCAGCATTTT. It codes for CASSLSGPSSNQPQHF.